Below are 29 T cell receptor beta chains sequenced from a single sample in a study of shared clonotypes between healthy human individuals (dated by TCRdb to about 2020). The library relied on the immunoSEQ multiplex PCR assay. Entries here come from immuneACCESS through TCRdb and include only in-frame sequences with V and J called. Some clones fail to appear in such tables; in the studies checked, an unresolved V gene covers under half of the shortfall, and the cause of the remainder is unknown. This sample is represented by 850,000 to 1,200,000 clones; about 75% of them were singletons. Around 1.5% of the sample belongs to the ten largest clones. Sequencing was carried out using memory CD4+ T cells sorted from blood. The meaning of the sample's cell subset or site label: CD45RA-negative fraction. Source of these receptors: a man younger than 35 in good health.

This chain connects TRBV11-3 to TRBJ2-1; 9 bases fit TRBD2. CDR1 SGHNT and CDR2 YENEEA come from the germline V gene. V lost 0 bases, J lost 7 bases, and 4 bases stayed unmatched. The CDR3 has 15 amino acids. The CDR3 loop reads CASSLDGSGGNEQFF. The CDR3 nucleotides read TGTGCCAGCAGCTTAGATGGTAGCGGGGGAAATGAGCAGTTCTTC.

V gene TRBV6-5 combines with J gene TRBJ1-1; D unresolved. This CDR3 has 10 amino acids. V was clipped by 5 bases and J by 10 bases, with 8 bases between them. CDR1 MNHEY and CDR2 SVGAGI come from the germline V gene. CDR3 bases: TGTGCCAGCAGTGATGTGGCAGCTTTCTTT. This translates into CASSDVAAFF.

This chain joins TRBV5-1 and TRBJ2-6; possible D gene TRBD1, 5 bases. The CDR3 sequence is 16 residues long. Deletions cut 2 bases from V and 0 bases from J, with 9 bases between. Per germline, CDR1 SGHRS and CDR2 YFSETQ. The chain's CDR3 is CASSFDSLSGANVLTF. The CDR3 DNA sequence: TGCGCCAGCAGCTTTGACAGCCTCTCTGGGGCCAACGTCCTGACTTTC.

This clone was seen a single time. V and J are TRBV27 and TRBJ2-5; weak D call: TRBD2 (6 bases). Trimming shortened V by 6 bases and J by 5 bases, and 10 bases separated the two germline ends. In germline, CDR1 is MNHEY, CDR2 SMNVEV (reference sequence). The CDR3 has 12 residues. The CDR3 bases are TGTGCCAGCAGCCGCCGGGGGGAGACCCAGTACTTC. Its translation is CASSRRGETQYF.

The V call is TRBV5-1, the J call TRBJ2-7; D unresolved. This CDR3 is built from 13 residues. CDR1 is SGHRS and CDR2 is YFSETQ in the germline V gene. V lost 0 bases, J lost 12 bases, and 16 bases lay in between. CDR3 protein: CASSLVKLRSRYF. CDR3 DNA: TGCGCCAGCAGCTTGGTGAAGTTACGAAGCCGGTACTTC.

This sequence joins TRBV30 and TRBJ1-2; D remains unclear. Looked up from germline, CDR1 is GTSNPN and CDR2 is SVGIG (reference sequence). CDR3 size: 13 residues. V shed 5 bases and J shed 2 bases, with 12 bases lying between them. In DNA form, the CDR3 reads TGTGCCTGGGTCTCTACAGTAAACTATGGCTACACCTTC. It translates to CAWVSTVNYGYTF.

The chain links TRBV4-2 to TRBJ1-2; D remains ambiguous. The CDR3 covers 15 residues. V gave up 0 bases and J gave up 1 base, with 9 bases separating them. Germline loops: CDR1 LGHNA, CDR2 YNFKEQ. The CDR3 DNA sequence: TGTGCCAGCAGCCAAGATGTTACAGTTAACTATGGCTACACCTTC. Translated: CASSQDVTVNYGYTF.

The V gene is TRBV29-1, the J gene TRBJ2-5; 7 bases match TRBD1. V shed 5 bases and J 4 bases; nucleotides not matched to a gene: 4. The CDR3 is 12 residues long. Germline values: CDR1 SQVTM, CDR2 ANQGSEA. In DNA, the CDR3 is TGCAGCGTTATGACAGGGATAGAGACCCAGTACTTC. This encodes CSVMTGIETQYF.

This sequence joins TRBV6-5 and TRBJ1-5, with unresolved D. Germline assignment: CDR1 MNHEY and CDR2 SVGAGI. V was clipped by 6 bases and J by 5 bases, with 5 bases between them. The CDR3 is 11 residues long. The CDR3 loop is CASRLHQPQHF. CDR3 sequence (DNA): TGTGCCAGCAGGCTACATCAGCCCCAGCATTTT.

The J gene is TRBJ2-5, the V gene TRBV5-4; 9 bases line up with TRBD1. Per germline, CDR1 SGHNT and CDR2 YYREEE (reference sequence). V was clipped by 4 bases and J by 5 bases; unmatched bases: 9. The CDR3 contains 15 residues. CDR3 nucleotides: TGTGCCAGCAGCCGGGACAGGGCCCTCCCTGAGACCCAGTACTTC. This sequence encodes CASSRDRALPETQYF.

V usage is TRBV2 and J usage is TRBJ1-5; possibly TRBD1 for D (6 bases). The germline V gene encodes CDR1 SNHLY and CDR2 FYNNEI. This CDR3 spans 16 amino acids. Trimming left V 5 bases short and J 2 bases short, with 16 bases between. The CDR3 nucleotides read TGTGCCAGCAGTCCGCCCAGACAGGAGGGCAATCAGCCCCAGCATTTT. Encoded protein: CASSPPRQEGNQPQHF.

This clone was seen only a few times. The rearrangement links TRBV28 to TRBJ2-1; 8 positions match TRBD1. The CDR3 runs to 14 residues. Germline CDR1 and CDR2: MDHEN and SYDVKM. With V trimmed by 6 bases and J by 4 bases, 5 bases remained unmatched. The CDR3 loop reads CASRTGVGYNEQFF. CDR3 DNA: TGTGCCAGCAGGACAGGGGTGGGATACAATGAGCAGTTCTTC. The variable domain in full, completed from reference TRBV28 and TRBJ2-1, reads DVKVTQSSRYLVKRTGEKVFLECVQDMDHENMFWYRQDPGLGLRLIYFSYDVKMKEKGDIPEGYSVSREKKERFSLILESASTNQTSMYLCASRTGVGYNEQFFGPGTRLTVL.

This chain uses TRBV5-1 with TRBJ2-3; D tentatively fits TRBD1 or TRBD2 (5 bases each). The CDR3 is made up of 17 amino acids. Germline V gene data show CDR1 as SGHRS and CDR2 as YFSETQ. V was clipped by 5 bases and J by 1 base, with 20 bases between them. CDR3 sequence (DNA): TGCGCCAGCAGTACCGGGACGGACGCCCGAGGCACAGATACGCAGTATTTT. Its translation: CASSTGTDARGTDTQYF.

Points on this clone: The junction and the germline gene differ at one end; a read error may be behind it. V and J are TRBV7-3 and TRBJ1-1, with a weak D call TRBD1 (6 bases). Germline V lookup: CDR1 SGHTA, CDR2 FQGTGA. This CDR3 region has 14 residues. Here the CDR3 reads CASSLTGGRTEAFF. For the CDR3, the DNA is TGTGCCAGCAGCCTAACCGGGGGGCGAACTGAAGCTTTCTTT.

This rearrangement joins TRBV10-2 to TRBJ1-4; D uncertain. Germline V gene data show CDR1 as WSHSY and CDR2 as SAAADI. This CDR3 region has 13 residues. Between the trimmed V and J ends, which lost 8 bases and 3 bases, there was a span of 10 bases. The CDR3 reads CASLALANEKLFF. The CDR3 DNA reads as TGCGCCAGCCTGGCACTAGCTAATGAAAAACTGTTTTTT.

Worth noting for this clone: A junction end diverges from the germline sequence, so it may reflect a read error. This chain connects TRBV7-7 to TRBJ2-7; TRBD2 matches 8 bases. CDR3 size: 15 residues. Looked up from germline, CDR1 is SSHAT and CDR2 is FNYEAQ (reference sequence). In DNA, the CDR3 is TGTGCTAGCAGCTTAGAGGCGGGAGGAACCTACGAGCAGTACTTC. It encodes CASSLEAGGTYEQYF.

This clone was picked up one time. This chain joins TRBV11-2 and TRBJ2-1, with D hard to call. V was cut by 0 bases and J by 6 bases, with 3 bases left in between. The CDR3 totals 12 residues. The germline V gene encodes CDR1 SGHAT and CDR2 FQNNGV. CDR3 protein: CASSLEGNEQFF. DNA of the CDR3: TGTGCCAGCAGCTTAGAGGGCAATGAGCAGTTCTTC. The full variable domain, in which reference TRBV11-2 and TRBJ2-1 provide the parts outside the CDR3, is EAGVAQSPRYKIIEKRQSVAFWCNPISGHATLYWYQQILGQGPKLLIQFQNNGVVDDSQLPKDRFSAERLKGVDSTLKIQPAKLEDSAVYLCASSLEGNEQFFGPGTRLTVL.

Concerning this clone: Different DNA sequences within this sample yield the same CDR3. The chain couples TRBV11-3 to TRBJ2-1; 10 positions match TRBD1. The CDR3 is 15 residues long. V gave up 5 bases and J gave up 4 bases; unmatched junction bases: 5. Looked up from germline, CDR1 is SGHNT and CDR2 is YENEEA. This CDR3 reads CASSPRTGGYNEQFF. The CDR3 coding sequence is TGTGCCAGCAGCCCCCGGACAGGGGGTTACAATGAGCAGTTCTTC.

The gene calls are TRBV18 and TRBJ1-2; 7 bases match TRBD1. The CDR3 loop spans 17 amino acids. Germline values: CDR1 KGHSH, CDR2 LQKENI. Unmatched junction bases numbered 11, after V lost 1 base and J lost 3 bases. The chain's CDR3 is CASSPLQATGQDYGYTF. CDR3 sequence (DNA): TGTGCCAGCTCACCACTGCAAGCGACAGGGCAAGACTATGGCTACACCTTC.

This chain joins TRBV2 and TRBJ2-7; 11 bases are a match to TRBD1. Per the germline V gene, CDR1 is SNHLY and CDR2 is FYNNEI. Losses at the gene ends were 5 bases for V and 6 bases for J; bases not matched to a gene: 12. This CDR3 is built from 16 residues. In DNA, the CDR3 is TGTGCCAGCAGTTCACCACCCGGACAGGGGGCGCCCGAGCAGTACTTC. It specifies CASSSPPGQGAPEQYF.

This clone appeared a few times. The genes are TRBV5-1 and TRBJ1-2; 7 bases map to TRBD1. Germline lookup yields CDR1 SGHRS and CDR2 YFSETQ. The CDR3 is 17 amino acids. The V and J ends lost 4 bases and 0 bases, in that order; junction bases with no gene match: 12. The CDR3 nucleotides read TGCGCCAGCAGCCCGAGTACAGGGGTTGGAGCTAACTATGGCTACACCTTC. Amino acids: CASSPSTGVGANYGYTF.

This sequence joins TRBV7-2 and TRBJ1-1; no firm D call. This CDR3 has 16 amino acids. The ends were cut back, 0 bases at V and 1 base at J, with 12 bases in the middle. Germline V gene lookup returns CDR1 SGHTA and CDR2 FQGNSA. CDR3 sequence (DNA): TGTGCCAGCAGCTTAGCGACTGCTCGAGGGAACACTGAAGCTTTCTTT. Translating gives CASSLATARGNTEAFF.

The chain couples TRBV5-1 to TRBJ1-1, with a tentative D call TRBD1 (5 bases). The CDR3 loop spans 14 amino acids. V lost 4 bases and J lost 1, with 11 bases in between. Germline V gene data show CDR1 as SGHRS and CDR2 as YFSETQ. This CDR3 is CASSRTTGNTEAFF. DNA for the CDR3: TGCGCCAGCAGCCGAACTACAGGGAACACTGAAGCTTTCTTT.

The chain has TRBV19 and TRBJ2-2; D not certain. Trimming removed 4 bases from V and 4 bases from J, with 10 bases in between. The CDR3 spans 14 residues. Germline CDR1 and CDR2: LNHDA and SQIVND (reference sequence). In DNA, the CDR3 is TGTGCCAGTAGTAGCAGCAGGTTCACCGGGGAGCTGTTTTTT. Amino acid sequence: CASSSSRFTGELFF.

The chain carries TRBV5-6 and TRBJ2-2; the D gene is possibly TRBD1 (5 bases). Germline loops: CDR1 SGHDT, CDR2 YYEEEE. This CDR3 is built from 15 residues. V dropped 4 bases and J dropped 0 bases, with 10 bases sitting between them. CDR3 amino acids: CASSVMGPNTGELFF. The CDR3 coding sequence is TGTGCCAGCAGCGTCATGGGGCCGAACACCGGGGAGCTGTTTTTT.

This chain uses TRBV2 with TRBJ1-6, with D perhaps matching TRBD1 (6 bases). The V gene's germline CDR1 is SNHLY and CDR2 FYNNEI. There are 15 residues in the CDR3. V was shortened by 4 bases and J by 6 bases, with 13 bases between the two germline ends. DNA for the CDR3: TGTGCCAGCAGTGTACACAGGGTTGGTAATTCACCCCTCCACTTT. This codes for CASSVHRVGNSPLHF.

This clone was recorded many times. The chain combines TRBV5-4 with TRBJ2-2; 9 bases agree with TRBD1. The germline gives CDR1 SGHNT, CDR2 YYREEE (reference sequence). This CDR3 spans 15 amino acids. J gave up 6 bases and V 4 bases, and 7 bases lay outside the gene matches. CDR3 in amino acids: CASSPDRGPAGELFF. CDR3 bases: TGTGCCAGCAGCCCGGACAGGGGTCCGGCCGGGGAGCTGTTTTTT. The full variable domain, completed using reference TRBV5-4 and TRBJ2-2, is ETGVTQSPTHLIKTRGQQVTLRCSSQSGHNTVSWYQQALGQGPQFIFQYYREEENGRGNFPPRFSGLQFPNYSSELNVNALELDDSALYLCASSPDRGPAGELFFGEGSRLTVL.

This chain's CDR3 is CAWSVDGRRYSGANVLTF. The DNA for the CDR3 is TGTGCCTGGAGTGTAGACGGCAGGCGCTACTCTGGGGCCAACGTCCTGACTTTC. This sequence joins TRBV30 and TRBJ2-6; D unresolved. From germline, CDR1 is GTSNPN and CDR2 SVGIG (reference sequence). The CDR3 runs to 18 residues. The V end lost 0 bases, the J end lost 0 bases, and 15 bases lay between the germline ends.

Details on this clone: Other DNA sequences in the same sample also yield this CDR3. The rearrangement links TRBV2 to TRBJ2-3; TRBD2 might be the D (6 bases). V was cut by 2 bases and J by 0 bases, with 9 bases left in between. This CDR3 spans 15 amino acids. Per germline, CDR1 SNHLY and CDR2 FYNNEI. The CDR3 here is CASSESRGSTDTQYF. The CDR3 DNA sequence: TGTGCCAGCAGTGAAAGTCGGGGGAGCACAGATACGCAGTATTTT.